This T cell receptor (beta chain) was captured in a study of OX40 agonist ivuxolimab in advanced cancers. With respect to the entire study: Ivuxolimab, which targeted the costimulatory receptor OX40 (CD134), was an agonistic, fully human IgG2 monoclonal antibody. The paper covers the monotherapy dose-escalation part of the phase I ivuxolimab trial, which included N of about 50 patients. A male proportion of almost 85% and a mean age of 60 years, ranging from about 23 to 90, were recorded for the dose-escalation cohort. Of the roughly 53 patients in dose escalation, around 20 had hepatocellular carcinoma, some 15 had melanoma, 9 had renal cell carcinoma and 9 had head and neck cancer. Three dose-escalation patients achieved partial responses, one with hepatocellular carcinoma and two with cutaneous melanoma. Intravenous ivuxolimab was administered to patients every 2 weeks at six dose levels: 0.01, 0.1, 0.3, 1.5, 3 and 10 mg/kg. Patients were allowed to have had prior anti-PD-1, anti-PD-L1 or anti-CTLA-4 therapy, and approximately 39% of the dose-escalation patients had been treated with checkpoint inhibitors. The purpose of peripheral TCRbeta sequencing was to test whether ivuxolimab changed TCR sequence diversity and led to clonal T-cell expansion. The full study reports these points: Clonal expansion of both CD4+ and CD8+ blood T cells was observed from baseline to week 6 at doses 0.1 to 3.0 mg/kg. After ivuxolimab, CD8+ T cells had more expanded clones than CD4+ T cells on average. In the 0.1-3.0 mg/kg groups, partial responders were among the patients with the lowest normalized peripheral clonal expansion, particularly in CD8+ T cells. Low levels of normalized T-cell clonal expansion were also seen in some nonresponding patients. The antigen specificity of the clonally expanded peripheral T cells was not determined.

V loses 6 bases, J loses 2 bases, and the germline ends lie 16 bases apart. The CDR3 has 15 amino acids, counting the end cysteine and phenylalanine. The only DNA kept is the CDR3, 45 bases in frame from the first base. The germline V gene supplies CDR1 ENHRY and CDR2 SYGVKD. The trial excluded patients who had a history of autoimmune disease or who were on systemic immunosuppression. Peripheral blood for TCR sequencing was collected from all dose cohorts at baseline, on cycle 4 day 1, and on cycle 7 day 1. Samples were obtained from an open-label, multicenter, first-in-human phase I dose-escalation trial of ivuxolimab. Adults with locally advanced or metastatic melanoma, renal cell, hepatocellular, or head and neck squamous cell carcinoma were enrolled in the trial. Before TCR sequencing, CD4+ T cells and CD8+ T cells were sorted from peripheral blood as separate populations. This clone has more than one count but fewer than ten. The clone's antigen remains unknown. No base-level quality is on record; no much larger clone is a single base apart.

Genomic DNA was isolated from the sorted cells so that the TCRbeta CDR3 region could be sequenced. The immunoSEQ Assay was used for sequencing of TCRbeta CDR3 regions. The table was pulled from immuneACCESS by TCRdb, which kept in-frame rearrangements only. Such tables lose some clones; where checked, under half of the loss comes from unresolved V genes, and the rest has no known cause. Within this sample are some 63,000 clones, with more than 70% of them counted one time only. Approximately 5% of the sample is in the top ten clones. This specimen consisted of CD4+ or CD8+ T cells sorted from blood, obtained in a trial of the OX40 agonist ivuxolimab. The source of this sequence is an adult with an advanced solid tumor such as melanoma, head and neck, liver or kidney cancer. The chain employs TRBV10-3 and TRBJ2-5, with the D gene uncertain. CDR3 reads: CAISQTLGAQETQYF. The DNA is as follows: TGTGCCATCAGCCAAACCCTGGGCGCTCAAGAGACCCAGTACTTC.